Listed here are 18 T cell receptor beta chains from one sample, sequenced in a study of blood T cell repertoires in COVID-19. Only in-frame clones appear in the TCRdb table, and some are missing; sequencing was by immunoSEQ multiplex PCR. Found here are 50,000 to 70,000 clones, 70% to 80% of them singletons; the top ten hold over 20%. Material: peripheral blood. The receptors here all came from a man aged 45-65 years with active or convalescent COVID-19.

This chain links TRBV10-2 with TRBJ2-2; TRBD2 matches at 13 bases. This CDR3 comprises 14 residues. CDR1 and CDR2 (germline): WSHSY, SAAADI. J was trimmed by 6 bases and V by 6 bases; bases with no gene match: 1. CDR3 sequence: CASRLAGGPGELFF. CDR3 coding DNA: TGCGCCAGCAGACTAGCGGGGGGGCCCGGGGAGCTGTTTTTT.

The chain recombines TRBV19 with TRBJ1-4, with D maybe TRBD1 (6 bases). The CDR3 is made up of 13 amino acids. The V gene lost 4 bases and the J gene lost 6 bases, with 9 bases spanning the gap. Per the germline V gene, CDR1 is LNHDA and CDR2 is SQIVND (reference sequence). The CDR3 bases are TGTGCCAGTAGTAACCAGGGGTATGAAAAACTGTTTTTT. It is translated as CASSNQGYEKLFF.

The gene calls are TRBV2 and TRBJ1-5, with 7 bases aligning to TRBD1. The germline CDR1 and CDR2 sequences are SNHLY and FYNNEI. The CDR3 has 14 residues. V gave up 6 bases and J gave up 4 bases; unmatched junction bases: 6. CDR3 in amino acids: CASRLTGDNQPQHF. The CDR3 bases are TGTGCCAGCAGATTAACAGGGGATAATCAGCCCCAGCATTTT.

V is TRBV4-1 and J is TRBJ1-2; D is undetermined. Germline CDR1 is MGHRA and CDR2 is YSYEKL. The V end was cut by 6 bases, the J end by 4 bases, with 15 bases between. The CDR3 is 14 amino acids. The CDR3 here is CASSRFASSYGYTF. The CDR3 bases are TGCGCCAGCAGTCGCTTTGCTAGCAGCTATGGCTACACCTTC.

Only one count was recorded for this clone. The chain has TRBV7-6 and TRBJ2-1; a weak D match, TRBD2 (5 bases). Germline V CDR1 and CDR2: SGHVS, FNYEAQ. CDR3 length: 15 amino acids. The V end was cut by 1 base, the J end by 7 bases, with 14 bases between. As DNA, the CDR3 is TGTGCCAGCAGCTTAGTCGGGGTCCTGGCGAATGAGCAGTTCTTC. This translates into CASSLVGVLANEQFF.

J is TRBJ2-3 and V is TRBV18; TRBD2 matches 12 bases. The CDR3 runs to 16 residues. With V trimmed by 2 bases and J by 1 base, 1 base remained unmatched. Germline V CDR1 and CDR2: KGHSH, LQKENI. The CDR3 DNA reads as TGTGCCAGCTCACCAGGACTAGCGGGGCGCACAGATACGCAGTATTTT. Translation gives CASSPGLAGRTDTQYF.

The chain combines TRBV6-1 with TRBJ1-1; the match to TRBD1 covers 8 bases. This CDR3 is 15 amino acids long. CDR1 and CDR2 from the germline V gene are MNHNS and SASEGT. V dropped 1 base and J dropped 6; count of bases not matched to a gene: 7. The CDR3 loop is CASSEGQGNFAEAFF. The CDR3 bases are TGTGCCAGCAGTGAAGGACAGGGGAATTTCGCTGAAGCTTTCTTT.

The chain recombines TRBV10-2 with TRBJ2-2, with 11 positions matching TRBD2. This CDR3 is 16 amino acids long. Losses at the gene ends were 3 bases for V and 3 bases for J; bases not matched to a gene: 3. Per germline, CDR1 WSHSY and CDR2 SAAADI. In DNA form, the CDR3 reads TGCGCCAGCAGTGATCTAGCGGGGGGCGACACCGGGGAGCTGTTTTTT. This codes for CASSDLAGGDTGELFF.

The rearrangement links TRBV5-1 to TRBJ1-2; D might be TRBD1 (6 bases). CDR1 and CDR2 (germline): SGHRS, YFSETQ. This CDR3 region has 16 residues. Between the trimmed V and J ends, which lost 0 bases and 2 bases, there was a span of 14 bases. Here the CDR3 reads CASSLGIGTNNYGYTF. The CDR3 DNA reads as TGCGCCAGCAGCTTGGGAATAGGGACAAACAACTATGGCTACACCTTC.

This rearrangement joins TRBV5-8 to TRBJ2-3; 13 bases match TRBD2. Unmatched junction bases numbered 6, after V lost 4 bases and J lost 4 bases. CDR1 and CDR2 from the germline V gene are SGHTS and YDEGEE. The CDR3 spans 16 residues. The CDR3 region is CASSPLAGGPADTQYF. CDR3 bases: TGTGCCAGCAGCCCACTAGCGGGGGGGCCGGCAGATACGCAGTATTTT.

The chain uses TRBV5-1 and TRBJ2-7; D ambiguous. Trimming removed 4 bases at V and 3 bases at J, with 14 bases between. The length of the CDR3 is 14 residues. Per the germline V gene, CDR1 is SGHRS and CDR2 is YFSETQ. For the CDR3, the DNA is TGCGCCAGCAGCCGAACGGCCGACATCTACGAGCAGTACTTC. This codes for CASSRTADIYEQYF.

The rearrangement uses TRBV2 and TRBJ2-2, with D maybe TRBD1 (5 bases). The V gene lost 8 bases and the J gene lost 9 bases, with 16 bases spanning the gap. The germline V gene has CDR1 SNHLY and CDR2 FYNNEI. The CDR3 is 13 amino acids. The CDR3 DNA follows: TGTGCCAGCGCCAAGCAGGGTGGGAGGGAGCTGTTTTTT. Protein: CASAKQGGRELFF.

The chain is built from TRBV29-1 and TRBJ1-1, with D maybe TRBD1 (6 bases). This CDR3 comprises 12 residues. CDR1 and CDR2 from the germline V gene are SQVTM and ANQGSEA. The V end was cut by 8 bases, the J end by 3 bases, with 13 bases between. In nucleotides, the CDR3 is TGCAGCTTCGGACAGCCGGACACTGAAGCTTTCTTT. As protein: CSFGQPDTEAFF. The variable domain in full, with the rest retrieved from reference TRBV29-1 and TRBJ1-1, is SAVISQKPSRDICQRGTSLTIQCQVDSQVTMMFWYRQQPGQSLTLIATANQGSEATYESGFVIDKFPISRPNLTFSTLTVSNMSPEDSSIYLCSFGQPDTEAFFGQGTRLTVV.

The chain uses TRBV5-4 and TRBJ1-2; D is unresolved. V was pared by 3 bases and J by 4 bases, with 10 bases between. The germline V gene has CDR1 SGHNT and CDR2 YYREEE (reference sequence). The CDR3 covers 13 residues. The CDR3 nucleotides read TGTGCCAGCAGCTCCGGACTACCCTATGGCTACACCTTC. Translating it yields CASSSGLPYGYTF. The full variable domain, rest sourced from reference TRBV5-4 and TRBJ1-2, is ETGVTQSPTHLIKTRGQQVTLRCSSQSGHNTVSWYQQALGQGPQFIFQYYREEENGRGNFPPRFSGLQFPNYSSELNVNALELDDSALYLCASSSGLPYGYTFGSGTRLTVV.

This clone was detected ten times or more. This chain connects TRBV7-3 to TRBJ2-7, with a possible D match to TRBD2 (6 bases). Germline V lookup: CDR1 SGHTA, CDR2 FQGTGA. The ends were cut back, 5 bases at V and 2 bases at J, with 13 bases in the middle. The CDR3 spans 14 residues. DNA of the CDR3: TGTGCCAGCAGCCCCCCTGGAGGGACCTACGAGCAGTACTTC. Protein: CASSPPGGTYEQYF.

This clone was observed a few times. The chain joins TRBV7-9 to TRBJ1-2; tentatively, D is TRBD1 (6 bases). CDR1 is SEHNR and CDR2 is FQNEAQ in the germline V gene (reference sequence). CDR3 length: 14 residues. V lost 2 bases, J lost 2 bases, and 9 bases lay in between. CDR3 nucleotide sequence: TGTGCCAGCAGCTTACCAGGGGAGAACTATGGCTACACCTTC. Amino acid sequence: CASSLPGENYGYTF.

The chain has TRBV19 and TRBJ2-7; 14 bases align to TRBD2. Germline trimming cut 5 bases from V and 6 bases from J; bases unmatched to any gene: 9. This CDR3 is 16 amino acids long. CDR1 is LNHDA and CDR2 is SQIVND in the germline V gene (reference sequence). CDR3 amino acids: CASSFTGGLAGAEQYF. The CDR3 coding sequence is TGTGCCAGTAGTTTCACGGGGGGACTAGCGGGAGCCGAGCAGTACTTC.

The chain uses TRBV30 and TRBJ2-1; D might be TRBD1 (6 bases). The CDR3 runs 14 residues. Germline V gene sequence: CDR1 GTSNPN, CDR2 SVGIG (reference sequence). V lost 5 bases to trimming and J lost 7 bases, with 18 bases between them. The CDR3 DNA is TGTGCCTGGTCCGCCGACAGGTACGGAAATGAGCAGTTCTTC. Its protein product is CAWSADRYGNEQFF.